Each of the 25 T cell receptor beta chains below was sequenced from the same sample in a study of blood T cell dynamics during melanoma immunotherapy. The time point here: week 3, after first cycle of checkpoint inhibitor. Using immunoSEQ multiplex PCR, the repertoire was profiled, and TCRdb retains in-frame clones only, with some absent. The sample has 10,000 to 15,000 clones, 85% to 90% seen once. The sequences come from blood, collected from a patient treated with checkpoint blockade. All receptors derive from a human donor with melanoma.

The chain employs TRBV27 and TRBJ2-5; TRBD2 aligns across 10 bases. This CDR3 has 15 amino acids. The junction had 4 bases not matched to a gene; V was cut back by 3 bases and J by 3 bases. Per germline, CDR1 MNHEY and CDR2 SMNVEV (reference sequence). The chain's CDR3 is CASSFERGGKETQYF. CDR3 sequence (DNA): TGTGCCAGCAGTTTTGAGCGGGGGGGGAAAGAGACCCAGTACTTC.

The chain uses TRBV10-1 and TRBJ1-6; no clear D gene. Trimming stripped 4 bases from V and 0 bases from J, with 10 bases between. This CDR3 region has 16 residues. Germline-derived CDR1 and CDR2 are WNHNN and SYGVQD (reference sequence). The CDR3 DNA follows: TGCGCCAGCAGTGGGCGGAGGAGCTCCTATAATTCACCCCTCCACTTT. It yields the protein CASSGRRSSYNSPLHF.

The chain carries TRBV30 and TRBJ1-5; the D is unclear. The CDR3 sequence is 14 residues long. Trimming pared 0 bases from V and 5 bases from J, leaving 11 bases between. The germline V gene encodes CDR1 GTSNPN and CDR2 SVGIG (reference sequence). CDR3 in DNA: TGTGCCTGGAGTGTTGGAAGGCTTTATCAGCCCCAGCATTTT. Protein sequence: CAWSVGRLYQPQHF. The full variable domain, with the rest looked up from reference TRBV30 and TRBJ1-5, is SQTIHQWPATLVQPVGSPLSLECTVEGTSNPNLYWYRQAAGRGLQLLFYSVGIGQISSEVPQNLSASRPQDRQFILSSKKLLLSDSGFYLCAWSVGRLYQPQHFGDGTRLSIL.

The V call is TRBV5-5, the J call TRBJ1-1, with TRBD1 identical over 8 bases. The CDR3 consists of 13 residues. J was trimmed by 8 bases and V by 4 bases; bases with no gene match: 7. CDR1 is SGHKS, CDR2 YYEKEE, per germline (reference sequence). CDR3 in amino acids: CASSTIQGAEAFF. CDR3 DNA: TGTGCCAGCAGCACCATCCAGGGGGCGGAAGCTTTCTTT.

The chain couples TRBV7-2 to TRBJ1-3; D not resolved. Germline values: CDR1 SGHTA, CDR2 FQGNSA. The CDR3 covers 16 residues. Trimming cost V 3 bases and J 0 bases, with 12 bases left between them. CDR3 in DNA: TGTGCCAGCAGCTTGGAGCAGGCCAACTCTGGAAACACCATATATTTT. It specifies CASSLEQANSGNTIYF. Drawing the rest from reference TRBV7-2 and TRBJ1-3, the complete variable domain is GAGVSQSPSNKVTEKGKDVELRCDPISGHTALYWYRQSLGQGLEFLIYFQGNSAPDKSGLPSDRFSAERTGGSVSTLTIQRTQQEDSAVYLCASSLEQANSGNTIYFGEGSWLTVV.

The CDR3: CASSQGPGQGNYGYTF. CDR3 bases: TGCGCCAGCAGCCAGGGACCGGGACAGGGGAACTATGGCTACACCTTC. This chain joins TRBV4-1 and TRBJ1-2; TRBD1 aligns across 10 bases. J lost 2 bases, V lost 3 bases, and 6 bases had no gene match. This CDR3 region has 16 residues. CDR1 is MGHRA and CDR2 is YSYEKL in the germline V gene.

This rearrangement joins TRBV7-8 to TRBJ2-1; tentative D call: TRBD2 (6 bases). Germline V gene sequence: CDR1 SGHVS, CDR2 FQNEAQ. This CDR3 is 17 amino acids long. Between the trimmed V and J ends, which lost 0 bases and 4 bases, there was a span of 16 bases. Here the CDR3 reads CASSLAGGRRDYNEQFF. CDR3 nucleotide sequence: TGTGCCAGCAGCTTAGCGGGGGGACGGAGGGATTACAATGAGCAGTTCTTC. The whole variable domain, remainder taken from reference TRBV7-8 and TRBJ2-1, is GAGVSQSPRYKVAKRGQDVALRCDPISGHVSLFWYQQALGQGPEFLTYFQNEAQLDKSGLPSDRFFAERPEGSVSTLKIQRTQQEDSAVYLCASSLAGGRRDYNEQFFGPGTRLTVL.

The CDR3 region is CASSRTASGNTIYF. In DNA, the CDR3 is TGTGCCAGCAGCCGGACAGCCTCTGGAAACACCATATATTTT. The V call is TRBV5-4, the J call TRBJ1-3, with D tentatively TRBD1 (6 bases). Germline values: CDR1 SGHNT, CDR2 YYREEE (reference sequence). V lost 4 bases, J lost 0 bases, and 8 bases lay in between. The CDR3 covers 14 residues.

This chain uses TRBV6-5 with TRBJ2-2; 11 nucleotides align to TRBD1. The CDR3 runs to 16 residues. Losses at the gene ends were 3 bases for V and 4 bases for J; bases not matched to a gene: 4. In germline, CDR1 is MNHEY, CDR2 SVGAGI. DNA for the CDR3: TGTGCCAGCAGTTATCGGACAGGGGGCGGCACCGGGGAGCTGTTTTTT. The encoded protein is CASSYRTGGGTGELFF.

CDR3 amino acids: CASGLAGGNTGELFF. The CDR3 DNA follows: TGTGCCAGCGGACTAGCGGGGGGGAACACCGGGGAGCTGTTTTTT. The J gene is TRBJ2-2, the V gene TRBV7-2; TRBD2 aligns across 14 bases. Germline loops: CDR1 SGHTA, CDR2 FQGNSA. The CDR3 spans 15 residues. The junction had 0 bases not matched to a gene; V was cut back by 8 bases and J by 1 base.

The V call is TRBV19, the J call TRBJ2-3; unclear D gene. Germline CDR1 reads LNHDA; CDR2 reads SQIVND (reference sequence). The length of the CDR3 is 12 residues. The V and J ends lost 4 bases and 5 bases respectively, with 7 bases between them. The CDR3 DNA is TGTGCCAGTAGTACGAGGCAAGATACGCAGTATTTT. It encodes CASSTRQDTQYF.

The chain joins TRBV5-1 to TRBJ1-6; no clear D gene. The germline gives CDR1 SGHRS, CDR2 YFSETQ. The CDR3 is 14 amino acids. Trimming removed 5 bases at V and 7 bases at J, with 13 bases between. CDR3 bases: TGCGCCAGCAGTTACGACGGTTCCAATTCACCCCTCCACTTT. Amino acid sequence: CASSYDGSNSPLHF.

The chain links TRBV9 to TRBJ1-6, with D possibly being TRBD1 (5 bases). Germline V gives CDR1 SGDLS, CDR2 YYNGEE. The CDR3 is made up of 16 amino acids. Between the trimmed V and J ends, which lost 0 bases and 2 bases, there was a span of 9 bases. The CDR3 bases are TGTGCCAGCAGCGTAGGTGCAGGGCCCTATAATTCACCCCTCCACTTT. Protein product: CASSVGAGPYNSPLHF.

The genes are TRBV19 and TRBJ2-7; D might be TRBD2 (5 bases). The CDR3 length is 14 residues. Trimming stripped 4 bases from V and 4 bases from J, with 14 bases between. Germline-derived CDR1 and CDR2 are LNHDA and SQIVND (reference sequence). CDR3 amino acids: CASSRAEGTYEQYF. For the CDR3, the DNA is TGTGCCAGTAGTAGGGCAGAGGGTACATACGAGCAGTACTTC.

This clone was recorded only once. The chain is built from TRBV4-1 and TRBJ2-7; D could derive from TRBD1 or TRBD2 (6 bases each). In germline, CDR1 is MGHRA, CDR2 YSYEKL. V lost 1 base and J lost 6, with 19 bases in between. The CDR3 spans 16 residues. The CDR3, as DNA: TGCGCCAGCAGCCAAGGGACCGGACCCGGGGGCGGCGAGCAGTACTTC. Translated, it gives CASSQGTGPGGGEQYF.

The chain joins TRBV5-6 to TRBJ2-1, with TRBD2 matching over 12 bases. Germline assignment: CDR1 SGHDT and CDR2 YYEEEE. V lost 2 bases to trimming and J lost 9 bases; unmatched junction nucleotides: 6. This CDR3 spans 15 amino acids. The CDR3 loop reads CASSFLSSGGAEQFF. As DNA, the CDR3 is TGTGCCAGCAGCTTCCTCTCTAGCGGGGGGGCTGAGCAGTTCTTC. Full variable domain (remainder filled in from reference TRBV5-6 and TRBJ2-1): DAGVTQSPTHLIKTRGQQVTLRCSPKSGHDTVSWYQQALGQGPQFIFQYYEEEERQRGNFPDRFSGHQFPNYSSELNVNALLLGDSALYLCASSFLSSGGAEQFFGPGTRLTVL.

In its sample, this clone was seen a few times. The rearrangement uses TRBV10-3 and TRBJ1-1; D unclear. Trimming cost V 3 bases and J 4 bases, with 6 bases left between them. The CDR3 runs to 12 residues. Germline V lookup: CDR1 ENHRY, CDR2 SYGVKD. The CDR3: CAISERATEAFF. The CDR3 nucleotides are TGTGCCATCAGTGAAAGAGCCACTGAAGCTTTCTTT.

The CDR3 DNA sequence: TGTGCCAGCAGCGGACGAGCTCTGGGACAGTTGACCGGGGAGCTGTTTTTT. Protein sequence: CASSGRALGQLTGELFF. The chain carries TRBV7-8 and TRBJ2-2; 7 bases are a match to TRBD1. The CDR3 covers 17 residues. Trimming cost V 5 bases and J 5 bases; bases outside gene matches: 14. Germline CDR1 and CDR2: SGHVS and FQNEAQ.

The chain has TRBV11-2 and TRBJ2-7; D is ambiguous. V lost 5 bases, J lost 0 bases, and 11 bases lay in between. The CDR3 length is 14 residues. Germline lookup yields CDR1 SGHAT and CDR2 FQNNGV. CDR3 sequence: CASSPPASSYEQYF. The CDR3 region has the DNA TGTGCCAGCAGCCCACCGGCGAGCTCCTACGAGCAGTACTTC.

A few counts support this clone. The genes are TRBV27 and TRBJ1-1; the D is unclear. The ends were cut back, 11 bases at V and 3 bases at J, with 13 bases in the middle. The CDR3 has 12 amino acids. The germline gives CDR1 MNHEY, CDR2 SMNVEV (reference sequence). CDR3 in DNA: TGTGCCGACTCCCGGGCGTACACTGAAGCTTTCTTT. The encoded protein is CADSRAYTEAFF.

J is TRBJ1-2 and V is TRBV5-1; D ambiguous. V shed 0 bases and J shed 2 bases, with 5 bases lying between them. The CDR3 is 13 amino acids. CDR1 and CDR2 (germline): SGHRS, YFSETQ. The CDR3 DNA is TGCGCCAGCAGCTTGGAACTCAACTATGGCTACACCTTC. It yields the protein CASSLELNYGYTF. Combining the CDR3 with reference TRBV5-1 and TRBJ1-2 gives the whole variable domain KAGVTQTPRYLIKTRGQQVTLSCSPISGHRSVSWYQQTPGQGLQFLFEYFSETQRNKGNFPGRFSGRQFSNSRSEMNVSTLELGDSALYLCASSLELNYGYTFGSGTRLTVV.

This sequence joins TRBV27 and TRBJ2-1; 7 bases align to TRBD2. The V gene's germline CDR1 is MNHEY and CDR2 SMNVEV (reference sequence). The CDR3 runs 16 residues. V lost 4 bases to trimming and J lost 7 bases; unmatched junction nucleotides: 13. This chain's CDR3 is CASSSGGGLLMNEQFF. In DNA form, the CDR3 reads TGTGCCAGCAGTTCTGGCGGGGGACTTCTAATGAATGAGCAGTTCTTC.

This chain connects TRBV11-2 to TRBJ1-3, with D unresolved. CDR1 and CDR2 (germline): SGHAT, FQNNGV. Trimming shortened V by 1 base and J by 4 bases, and 8 bases separated the two germline ends. The CDR3 extends over 14 amino acids. The CDR3 nucleotides are TGTGCCAGCAGCTTAGTAGACATCGGAAACACCATATATTTT. Residues: CASSLVDIGNTIYF.

The chain employs TRBV5-1 and TRBJ1-2; D is ambiguous. The CDR3 has 14 residues. Germline V gives CDR1 SGHRS, CDR2 YFSETQ. Trimming pared 0 bases from V and 6 bases from J, leaving 12 bases between. This chain's CDR3 is CASSLEGKLDGYTF. The DNA of the CDR3 is TGCGCCAGCAGCTTGGAAGGGAAGCTTGATGGCTACACCTTC.

J is TRBJ1-2 and V is TRBV5-1; 11 bases fit TRBD1. From germline, CDR1 is SGHRS and CDR2 YFSETQ. With 3 bases clipped from V and 5 bases from J, the junction kept 3 bases outside the gene matches. The CDR3 spans 14 residues. CDR3 DNA sequence: TGCGCCAGCAGCTCCGGACAGGGGGCGTATGGCTACACCTTC. Its translation: CASSSGQGAYGYTF.